These 25 T cell receptor beta chains were sequenced from one sample in a study of blood T cell repertoires in COVID-19. The repertoire was sequenced with immunoSEQ multiplex PCR; TCRdb's copy has only in-frame clones and lacks some. The sample includes about 170,000 clones, 70% to 90% seen only once; the top ten take roughly 2%. Sequencing was done on a sample of peripheral blood. These receptors were collected from a man in his fifties or sixties who had recovered from COVID-19.

This chain connects TRBV30 to TRBJ2-7, with 9 bases lining up with TRBD1. Trimming at V came to 0 bases and at J to 1 base, leaving 4 bases not matched to a gene. Germline V gene lookup returns CDR1 GTSNPN and CDR2 SVGIG (reference sequence). CDR3 length equals 15 residues. The CDR3 nucleotides are TGTGCCTGGAGTGTACGACAGGGGGTGTCCTACGAGCAGTACTTC. Its translation: CAWSVRQGVSYEQYF.

This clone occurred once. The chain links TRBV28 to TRBJ1-3; D gene ambiguous. The germline V gene has CDR1 MDHEN and CDR2 SYDVKM. Trimming left V 7 bases short and J 0 bases short, with 19 bases between. The CDR3 contains 17 residues. The CDR3 DNA reads TGTGCCAGCATCACCCCGAGGGCTCTCTCCTCTGGAAACACCATATATTTT. Protein sequence: CASITPRALSSGNTIYF.

This chain connects TRBV27 to TRBJ2-1; D may be TRBD1 (7 bases). Germline V lookup: CDR1 MNHEY, CDR2 SMNVEV (reference sequence). V lost 5 bases to trimming and J lost 6 bases, with 11 bases between them. The CDR3 loop spans 13 amino acids. This CDR3 is CASSGQGGNEQFF. DNA for the CDR3: TGTGCCAGCAGTGGCCAGGGGGGCAATGAGCAGTTCTTC.

The chain has TRBV27 and TRBJ2-1, with 10 bases fitting TRBD2. V shed 2 bases and J 6 bases; nucleotides not matched to a gene: 4. The CDR3 is 15 amino acids. Looked up from germline, CDR1 is MNHEY and CDR2 is SMNVEV (reference sequence). DNA for the CDR3: TGTGCCAGCAGTTTAAGGGGACTAGCGAGCAATGAGCAGTTCTTC. Amino acids: CASSLRGLASNEQFF.

The chain uses TRBV10-2 and TRBJ2-2; 7 positions agree with TRBD2. The V and J ends lost 10 bases and 1 base, in that order; junction bases with no gene match: 9. CDR3 length equals 15 residues. Germline V gene sequence: CDR1 WSHSY, CDR2 SAAADI. CDR3 in amino acids: CAITPERGNTGELFF. The CDR3 region has the DNA TGCGCCATCACCCCGGAGCGGGGGAACACCGGGGAGCTGTTTTTT.

The chain has TRBV18 and TRBJ2-2; TRBD1 might be the D (5 bases). Germline loops: CDR1 KGHSH, CDR2 LQKENI. V was cut by 3 bases and J by 1 base, with 6 bases left in between. The CDR3 extends over 14 amino acids. CDR3 in amino acids: CASSPQGNTGELFF. CDR3 sequence (DNA): TGTGCCAGCTCACCCCAGGGGAACACCGGGGAGCTGTTTTTT.

This chain connects TRBV29-1 to TRBJ1-2; TRBD1 aligns across 8 bases. Per the germline V gene, CDR1 is SQVTM and CDR2 is ANQGSEA. Trimming took 7 bases from V and 7 from J; bases not matched to a gene: 11. The CDR3 runs 13 residues. CDR3 nucleotide sequence: TGCAGCGCACGCATCGGACAGGGAGGTGGCTACACCTTC. Protein: CSARIGQGGGYTF.

The genes are TRBV5-1 and TRBJ1-2; no firm D call. There are 16 residues in the CDR3. Germline-derived CDR1 and CDR2 are SGHRS and YFSETQ. Trimming pared 0 bases from V and 2 bases from J, leaving 14 bases between. CDR3 amino acids: CASSLDSEAGNYGYTF. The CDR3 nucleotides are TGCGCCAGCAGCTTGGATTCCGAGGCCGGGAACTATGGCTACACCTTC.

The chain carries TRBV6-5 and TRBJ2-7; 11 bases match TRBD2. The CDR3 has 15 residues. Trimming at V came to 5 bases and at J to 4 bases, leaving 7 bases not matched to a gene. The germline CDR1 and CDR2 sequences are MNHEY and SVGAGI. The DNA of the CDR3 is TGTGCCAGCAGTACTACTAGCGGGGGAGGATACGAGCAGTACTTC. It yields the protein CASSTTSGGGYEQYF.

This clone was seen only a few times. The chain employs TRBV5-1 and TRBJ2-6; 8 positions match TRBD2. The CDR3 spans 19 residues. With V trimmed by 5 bases and J by 4 bases, 17 bases remained unmatched. Germline CDR1 SGHRS, CDR2 YFSETQ. The CDR3 region is CASSLPGGGFGTGANVLTF. CDR3 in DNA: TGCGCCAGCAGTCTCCCGGGCGGGGGGTTCGGTACAGGGGCCAACGTCCTGACTTTC.

This clone was seen a handful of times. This rearrangement joins TRBV15 to TRBJ2-2; weak D call: TRBD2 (5 bases). From germline, CDR1 is LNHNV and CDR2 YYDKDF (reference sequence). Trimming pared 0 bases from V and 4 bases from J, leaving 12 bases between. The CDR3 has 16 amino acids. DNA for the CDR3: TGTGCCACCAGCAGAGAATCCGGACTCCCCACCGGGGAGCTGTTTTTT. It is translated as CATSRESGLPTGELFF. Looking up the rest from reference TRBV15 and TRBJ2-2 gives the full variable domain: DAMVIQNPRYQVTQFGKPVTLSCSQTLNHNVMYWYQQKSSQAPKLLFHYYDKDFNNEADTPDNFQSRRPNTSFCFLDIRSPGLGDTAMYLCATSRESGLPTGELFFGEGSRLTVL.

The chain has TRBV11-2 and TRBJ2-7, with D perhaps matching TRBD2 (6 bases). CDR1 is SGHAT and CDR2 is FQNNGV in the germline V gene. Trimming shortened V by 9 bases and J by 1 base, and 10 bases separated the two germline ends. There are 12 residues in the CDR3. The CDR3 DNA is TGTGCCAGTAAAGGAGGGTCCTACGAGCAGTACTTC. This translates into CASKGGSYEQYF. Combining the CDR3 with reference TRBV11-2 and TRBJ2-7 gives the whole variable domain EAGVAQSPRYKIIEKRQSVAFWCNPISGHATLYWYQQILGQGPKLLIQFQNNGVVDDSQLPKDRFSAERLKGVDSTLKIQPAKLEDSAVYLCASKGGSYEQYFGPGTRLTVT.

This sequence joins TRBV6-6 and TRBJ2-1; 10 bases match TRBD2. Germline CDR1 reads MNHNY; CDR2 reads SVGAGI (reference sequence). This CDR3 is built from 17 residues. J lost 0 bases, V lost 5 bases, and 7 bases had no gene match. The CDR3 reads CASSHERGGRSYNEQFF. CDR3 nucleotides: TGTGCCAGCAGTCACGAGCGGGGGGGCCGCTCCTACAATGAGCAGTTCTTC.

The CDR3 spells CASSRDSGDNEQFF. Written as DNA, the CDR3 is TGCGCCAGCAGCAGGGACTCGGGAGACAATGAGCAGTTCTTC. This chain uses TRBV4-1 with TRBJ2-1, with TRBD2 as a possible D gene (6 bases). The CDR3 is 14 amino acids. The V and J ends lost 5 bases and 5 bases respectively, with 13 bases between them. CDR1 is MGHRA and CDR2 is YSYEKL in the germline V gene.

The table lists this clone with many counts. The chain combines TRBV2 with TRBJ2-7; TRBD2 agrees at 8 bases. CDR1 and CDR2 from the germline V gene are SNHLY and FYNNEI. The ends lost 3 bases at V and 4 bases at J; junction bases unmatched: 8. The CDR3 extends over 15 amino acids. CDR3 region: CASSDIAGRRYEQYF. The CDR3 nucleotides read TGTGCCAGCAGTGACATAGCGGGGAGGAGGTACGAGCAGTACTTC.

The rearrangement uses TRBV7-9 and TRBJ1-4, with D perhaps matching TRBD1 (5 bases). This CDR3 contains 14 residues. V was shortened by 2 bases and J by 5 bases, with 9 bases between the two germline ends. CDR1 is SEHNR and CDR2 is FQNEAQ in the germline V gene (reference sequence). This CDR3 reads CASSLLGVNEKLFF. The CDR3 bases are TGTGCCAGCAGCTTATTAGGGGTGAATGAAAAACTGTTTTTT.

The chain has TRBV6-2 or TRBV6-3 and TRBJ2-7; a possible D gene is TRBD2 (5 bases). CDR3 length equals 19 residues. CDR1 and CDR2 from the germline V gene are MNHEY and SVGEGT. V was cut by 5 bases and J by 2 bases, with 28 bases left in between. CDR3 nucleotides: TGTGCCAGCAGTACCCGAGAGGGTGGAAGAAGGTTCCGGCCCTACGAGCAGTACTTC. This translates into CASSTREGGRRFRPYEQYF.

The chain carries TRBV6-5 and TRBJ1-1; tentatively, D is TRBD1 (6 bases). The V gene's germline CDR1 is MNHEY and CDR2 SVGAGI. The CDR3 totals 13 residues. V dropped 8 bases and J dropped 2 bases, with 12 bases sitting between them. The CDR3 loop is CASAGGGNTEAFF. In DNA, the CDR3 is TGTGCCAGCGCGGGAGGGGGAAACACTGAAGCTTTCTTT.

The rearrangement links TRBV15 to TRBJ2-3; 11 bases align to TRBD2. Per germline, CDR1 LNHNV and CDR2 YYDKDF (reference sequence). V was pared by 2 bases and J by 8 bases, with 6 bases of the junction left unmatched. The CDR3 has 15 residues. This chain's CDR3 is CATSRLTSGKVTQYF. CDR3 coding DNA: TGTGCCACCAGCAGACTGACTAGCGGGAAGGTTACGCAGTATTTT.

This chain links TRBV10-3 with TRBJ2-5, with D perhaps matching TRBD2 (6 bases). Germline V gives CDR1 ENHRY, CDR2 SYGVKD. V gave up 0 bases and J gave up 4 bases, with 15 bases separating them. CDR3 length equals 16 residues. The CDR3 region has the DNA TGTGCCATCAGTGAGTCAGCTAGCGAAATGGGAGAGACCCAGTACTTC. It translates to CAISESASEMGETQYF.

The chain is built from TRBV18 and TRBJ1-3; no reliable D call. Germline V gene data show CDR1 as KGHSH and CDR2 as LQKENI. This CDR3 is 15 amino acids long. V was shortened by 2 bases and J by 0 bases, with 8 bases between the two germline ends. The CDR3 region is CASSPAKLSGNTIYF. The CDR3 nucleotides read TGTGCCAGCTCACCAGCGAAGCTCTCTGGAAACACCATATATTTT.

This clone appeared a single time. V usage is TRBV7-8 and J usage is TRBJ2-5, with 7 bases that match TRBD2. CDR3 length: 13 residues. V lost 2 bases, J lost 4 bases, and 1 base stayed unmatched. Germline CDR1 reads SGHVS; CDR2 reads FQNEAQ. CDR3 bases: TGTGCCAGCAGCTTAACGGGAGGAGAGACCCAGTACTTC. It translates to CASSLTGGETQYF.

This rearrangement joins TRBV7-9 to TRBJ1-3; D not certain. V gave up 1 base and J gave up 0 bases, with 7 bases separating them. The CDR3 is 15 residues long. CDR1 and CDR2 from the germline V gene are SEHNR and FQNEAQ (reference sequence). The CDR3 is CASSLDLRSGNTIYF. As DNA, the CDR3 is TGTGCCAGCAGCTTAGACCTGCGCTCTGGAAACACCATATATTTT.

A remark on this clone: Other DNA sequences of this sample code for an identical CDR3. This rearrangement joins TRBV5-1 to TRBJ2-3; D is ambiguous. CDR1 is SGHRS, CDR2 YFSETQ, per germline. The CDR3 totals 14 residues. V was cut by 0 bases and J by 3 bases, with 8 bases left in between. The CDR3, as DNA: TGCGCCAGCAGCTTGGCTGGCTCTACAGATACGCAGTATTTT. It codes for CASSLAGSTDTQYF.

J is TRBJ1-2 and V is TRBV5-4; TRBD1 agrees at 9 bases. Per germline, CDR1 SGHNT and CDR2 YYREEE (reference sequence). V shed 4 bases and J 4 bases; nucleotides not matched to a gene: 11. The CDR3 runs 16 residues. The CDR3 spells CASSREQGAPSYGYTF. The DNA of the CDR3 is TGTGCCAGCAGCCGAGAACAGGGGGCGCCCAGCTATGGCTACACCTTC.